Below are 21 T cell receptor beta chains sequenced from a single sample in a study of beta chain features in type 1 diabetes. Reverse transcribing all isolated RNA meant expressed TCRB transcripts were sequenced. TCRdb keeps only in-frame clones here, not all; method: immunoSEQ multiplex PCR. The profile shows under 950,000 clones, roughly a sixth of them singletons. The material sequenced was naive CD4+ T cells from blood. These receptors all come from a woman aged 18 to 35 in good health.

This chain links TRBV4-3 with TRBJ2-1; TRBD2 might be the D (6 bases). Germline V gene lookup returns CDR1 LGHNA and CDR2 YSLEER. V gave up 1 base and J gave up 4 bases, with 32 bases separating them. The CDR3 contains 22 residues. CDR3 amino acids: CASSQGFRVLGAGTVRYNEQFF. The CDR3 DNA is TGCGCCAGCAGCCAAGGTTTTAGGGTCCTGGGAGCGGGCACAGTGCGGTACAATGAGCAGTTCTTC.

V usage is TRBV5-1 and J usage is TRBJ2-7; TRBD2 matches 12 bases. V lost 3 bases to trimming and J lost 6 bases; unmatched junction nucleotides: 4. This CDR3 has 14 amino acids. Germline CDR1 and CDR2: SGHRS and YFSETQ. CDR3 loop: CASSSGTSGLEQYF. The CDR3 nucleotides are TGCGCCAGCAGCTCCGGGACTAGCGGGCTCGAGCAGTACTTC.

The chain has TRBV7-2 and TRBJ2-4; weak D call: TRBD1 (5 bases). The CDR3 spans 17 residues. Trimming removed 4 bases from V and 2 bases from J, with 18 bases in between. Germline CDR1 SGHTA, CDR2 FQGNSA. This CDR3 reads CASSSPPTGPTKNIQYF. The CDR3 DNA reads TGTGCCAGCAGCTCCCCCCCCACAGGACCGACCAAAAACATTCAGTACTTC.

This clone was counted only a few times. V and J are TRBV9 and TRBJ2-7; perhaps TRBD2 as D (5 bases). Between the trimmed V and J ends, which lost 0 bases and 6 bases, there was a span of 10 bases. This CDR3 has 13 amino acids. Looked up from germline, CDR1 is SGDLS and CDR2 is YYNGEE. CDR3 amino acids: CASSVAGWGEQYF. For the CDR3, the DNA is TGTGCCAGCAGCGTAGCGGGGTGGGGCGAGCAGTACTTC.

The chain carries TRBV19 and TRBJ2-3, with no clear D. V was trimmed by 1 base and J by 1 base, leaving 6 bases between them. Per germline, CDR1 LNHDA and CDR2 SQIVND (reference sequence). The length of the CDR3 is 14 residues. CDR3 DNA: TGTGCCAGTAGTATAGGATTGCGCACAGATACGCAGTATTTT. Translation: CASSIGLRTDTQYF.

This clone was counted between two and nine times. This chain's CDR3 is CASSRHGAERTDTQYF. CDR3 in DNA: TGTGCCAGCAGCCGCCATGGCGCGGAACGCACAGATACGCAGTATTTT. The rearrangement uses TRBV7-9 and TRBJ2-3; D call uncertain. The germline V gene encodes CDR1 SEHNR and CDR2 FQNEAQ (reference sequence). V was clipped by 5 bases and J by 1 base, with 16 bases between them. The CDR3 is made up of 16 amino acids.

This clone was recorded a few times. CDR3 bases: TGTGCCAGCAGTAACTCCGGCAGCCACTATGGCTACACCTTC. Its translation: CASSNSGSHYGYTF. J is TRBJ1-2 and V is TRBV25-1; no clear D. The V gene lost 5 bases and the J gene lost 3 bases, with 13 bases spanning the gap. This CDR3 region has 14 residues. From germline, CDR1 is MGHDK and CDR2 SYGVNS.

This clone was seen a few times. This same CDR3 is encoded by further DNA sequences in the sample. The rearrangement joins TRBV6-5 to TRBJ2-1; possible D gene TRBD1, 5 bases. CDR3 length: 13 residues. V lost 2 bases to trimming and J lost 4 bases, with 6 bases between them. CDR1 MNHEY and CDR2 SVGAGI come from the germline V gene. The CDR3 sequence is CASSYDSYNEQFF. The CDR3 region has the DNA TGTGCCAGCAGTTACGACAGTTACAATGAGCAGTTCTTC.

V usage is TRBV7-2 and J usage is TRBJ2-7; TRBD2 agrees at 9 bases. The V segment lost 5 bases and the J segment 0 bases; nucleotides outside the gene matches: 5. The CDR3 length is 15 residues. Germline V gives CDR1 SGHTA, CDR2 FQGNSA. The CDR3 sequence is CASSRAGGSSYEQYF. In DNA form, the CDR3 reads TGTGCCAGCAGCAGAGCGGGGGGAAGCTCCTACGAGCAGTACTTC.

The sample holds a few counts of this clone. The chain couples TRBV7-2 to TRBJ1-2; a possible D gene is TRBD1 (5 bases). The CDR3 is 15 residues long. Germline loops: CDR1 SGHTA, CDR2 FQGNSA. Trimming shortened V by 0 bases and J by 6 bases, and 14 bases separated the two germline ends. In nucleotides, the CDR3 is TGTGCCAGCAGCTTAGCGCTGGCCAGGGTCGATGGCTACACCTTC. As protein: CASSLALARVDGYTF.

The chain has TRBV7-4 and TRBJ2-3; 8 nucleotides agree with TRBD2. The V segment lost 5 bases and the J segment 0 bases; nucleotides outside the gene matches: 4. Germline values: CDR1 SGHVT, CDR2 SQSDAQ. The CDR3 contains 15 residues. In nucleotides, the CDR3 is TGTGCCAGCAGCGCGCGCGGGAGGAGCACAGATACGCAGTATTTT. This encodes CASSARGRSTDTQYF.

The V and J genes are TRBV11-1 and TRBJ2-3; maybe TRBD2 (6 bases). Trimming left V 7 bases short and J 1 base short, with 12 bases between. This CDR3 is 14 amino acids long. Germline assignment: CDR1 SGHAT and CDR2 FQDESV (reference sequence). CDR3 amino acids: CASNKWGGTDTQYF. CDR3 nucleotides: TGTGCCAGCAACAAATGGGGGGGCACAGATACGCAGTATTTT.

This clone was seen only a few times. The V call is TRBV2, the J call TRBJ1-4, with TRBD1 as a possible D gene (5 bases). The CDR3 loop spans 13 amino acids. V dropped 3 bases and J dropped 8 bases, with 10 bases sitting between them. Germline V gene data show CDR1 as SNHLY and CDR2 as FYNNEI. As DNA, the CDR3 is TGTGCCAGCAGTGAGGGGGAACCCGAAAAACTGTTTTTT. It yields the protein CASSEGEPEKLFF.

This clone was detected a few times. The sample holds other DNA sequences that translate to the same CDR3. This chain uses TRBV19 with TRBJ2-1; 13 positions agree with TRBD2. V trimming: 4 bases; J trimming: 5 bases; junction bases outside the gene matches: 2. Germline V lookup: CDR1 LNHDA, CDR2 SQIVND (reference sequence). The CDR3 has 15 residues. CDR3 sequence: CASSTGTSGNNEQFF. The DNA of the CDR3 is TGTGCCAGTAGTACCGGGACTAGCGGGAACAATGAGCAGTTCTTC.

This clone was counted a few times. The rearrangement uses TRBV7-2 and TRBJ1-1, with D perhaps TRBD1 (5 bases). Germline assignment: CDR1 SGHTA and CDR2 FQGNSA. V shed 1 base and J shed 1 base, with 13 bases lying between them. The CDR3 covers 16 residues. CDR3 nucleotide sequence: TGTGCCAGCAGCTTAGTCGGGACGAGGGGGAACACTGAAGCTTTCTTT. Translating it yields CASSLVGTRGNTEAFF.

Notes on this clone: Distinct nucleotide sequences in the sample also encode this CDR3. The rearrangement uses TRBV5-4 and TRBJ2-5; 9 positions match TRBD2. There are 13 residues in the CDR3. CDR1 is SGHNT, CDR2 YYREEE, per germline (reference sequence). J was trimmed by 5 bases and V by 4 bases; bases with no gene match: 3. CDR3 coding DNA: TGTGCCAGCAGCCCAGCGGGGGGTGAGACCCAGTACTTC. This gives the protein CASSPAGGETQYF.

This clone has more than one count but fewer than ten. J is TRBJ1-4 and V is TRBV18; 7 positions match TRBD1. The V segment lost 3 bases and the J segment 8 bases; nucleotides outside the gene matches: 6. CDR1 and CDR2 (germline): KGHSH, LQKENI. This CDR3 contains 14 residues. CDR3 residues: CASSPNTGEEKLFF. CDR3 coding DNA: TGTGCCAGCTCACCCAATACAGGGGAGGAAAAACTGTTTTTT.

This clone was seen only a few times. CDR3 DNA sequence: TGTGCCAGCAGCTTCGCCCGATCGTCCTACAATGAGCAGTTCTTC. The encoded protein is CASSFARSSYNEQFF. The J gene is TRBJ2-1, the V gene TRBV7-9, with unresolved D. V lost 3 bases and J 1 base, leaving 10 bases between the germline ends. The CDR3 consists of 15 residues. Germline V lookup: CDR1 SEHNR, CDR2 FQNEAQ (reference sequence).

The chain joins TRBV7-8 to TRBJ2-3; D is perhaps TRBD1 (5 bases). Trimming took 10 bases from V and 0 from J, leaving 17 bases between them. The germline gives CDR1 SGHVS, CDR2 FQNEAQ. The CDR3 totals 15 residues. The CDR3 reads CATITRTHSTDTQYF. The CDR3, as DNA: TGTGCCACCATCACCCGGACACACAGCACAGATACGCAGTATTTT. Looking up the rest from reference TRBV7-8 and TRBJ2-3 gives the full variable domain: GAGVSQSPRYKVAKRGQDVALRCDPISGHVSLFWYQQALGQGPEFLTYFQNEAQLDKSGLPSDRFFAERPEGSVSTLKIQRTQQEDSAVYLCATITRTHSTDTQYFGPGTRLTVL.

Details on this clone: Additional DNA sequences in this sample encode the identical CDR3. The chain joins TRBV6-6 to TRBJ2-7; D not certain. Germline loops: CDR1 MNHNY, CDR2 SVGAGI (reference sequence). Trimming shortened V by 8 bases and J by 0 bases, and 8 bases separated the two germline ends. CDR3 size: 12 residues. CDR3 DNA: TGTGCCAGCTCTAGGAGCTCCTACGAGCAGTACTTC. Translated, it gives CASSRSSYEQYF.

The gene calls are TRBV19 and TRBJ2-6; weak D call: TRBD2 (5 bases). The CDR3 has 15 residues. Germline V gene lookup returns CDR1 LNHDA and CDR2 SQIVND (reference sequence). Between the trimmed V and J ends, which lost 10 bases and 0 bases, there was a span of 13 bases. The CDR3 DNA is TGTGCCACTAGGACGGGAAGCTCTGGGGCCAACGTCCTGACTTTC. It is translated as CATRTGSSGANVLTF.